This TCR beta chain was captured by sequencing in a study of control samples from healthy donors and cancer patients. This CDR3 region has 15 residues. Germline loops: CDR1 SGDLS, CDR2 YYNGEE. Trimming left V 3 bases short and J 8 bases short, with 20 bases between. Only in-frame clones appear in the TCRdb table, and some are missing; sequencing was by immunoSEQ multiplex PCR. This table holds about 270,000 clones, approximately 80% found once. The receptor's source is a woman aged 55-70 years with lung cancer. Sample: PBMCs. The chain uses TRBV9 and TRBJ1-2, with D unclear. CDR3 sequence: CASSASPIGGGGYTF. The CDR3 bases are TGTGCCAGCAGCGCCTCCCCCATCGGTGGTGGCGGCTACACCTTC.